This T cell receptor (beta chain) derives from a study of T cell changes during pregnancy in multiple sclerosis (dated by TCRdb to the late 2010s). Notes on the research overall: The study examined how the T cell repertoire changed over the course of pregnancy in women with multiple sclerosis.

The library relied on the immunoSEQ multiplex PCR assay. The source is immuneACCESS, and TCRdb retained only in-frame sequences with V and J called. Part of the clones is not carried over; for the studies checked, unresolved V genes explain less than half of this, and the remainder is unexplained. The sample records 35,000 to 45,000 clones, approximately 90% of which are singletons. The ten largest clones add up to about 0.73% of the sample. The cysteine opens and the phenylalanine closes a CDR3 of 15 amino acids. The DNA shown is the 45-base CDR3, in frame from base 1. The CDR1 and CDR2 encoded by the germline V gene (reference sequence) are MNHNY and SVGAGI. The junction carries 13 bases between V and J, which are trimmed by 1 base and 3 bases respectively. Turning to this clone: Its antigen is currently not known. The record has no base qualities; no much larger clone is one base away.

This material consisted of CD4+ T cells from peripheral blood mononuclear cells, taken before pregnancy. Here the chain combines TRBV6-6 and TRBJ2-7, and possibly TRBD2, on 7 matching bases. The TCR comes from a female donor with multiple sclerosis, enrolled in a pregnancy study. The nucleotide sequence is given as TGTGCCAGCAGTTACTGGACGGGGGGCCTCTACGAGCAGTACTTC. Translated, it gives CASSYWTGGLYEQYF.